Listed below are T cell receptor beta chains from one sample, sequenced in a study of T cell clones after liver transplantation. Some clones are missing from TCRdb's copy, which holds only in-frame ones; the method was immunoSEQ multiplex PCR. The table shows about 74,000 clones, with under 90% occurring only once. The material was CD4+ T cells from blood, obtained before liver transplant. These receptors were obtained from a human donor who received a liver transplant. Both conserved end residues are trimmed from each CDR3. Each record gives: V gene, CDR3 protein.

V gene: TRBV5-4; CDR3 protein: ASSPPGRTNEKLF
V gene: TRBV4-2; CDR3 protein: ASSQDGVLRTDTQY
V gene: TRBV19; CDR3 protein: ASSYRGVAGARGADTQY
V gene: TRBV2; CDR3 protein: ASSAGQTGEKLF
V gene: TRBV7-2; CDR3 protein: ASSSGGTSGSEQY
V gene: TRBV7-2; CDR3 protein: ASSSRQGSRGYT
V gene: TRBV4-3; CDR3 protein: ASSQGGTSSYNEQF
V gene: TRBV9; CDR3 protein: ASSVVGNPGELF
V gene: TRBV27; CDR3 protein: ASSYLGTAPNSPLH
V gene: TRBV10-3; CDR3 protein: AIRTPPGDTEAF
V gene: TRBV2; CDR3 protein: ASSDRGGGQPQH
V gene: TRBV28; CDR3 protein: ASSLMARGAAGGYT
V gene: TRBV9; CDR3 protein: ASSVAGGAGNTIY
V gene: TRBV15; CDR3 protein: ATSRERASYEQY
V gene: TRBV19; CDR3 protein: ASSPNQGTGANVLT
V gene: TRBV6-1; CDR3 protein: ASTYTGQENIQY
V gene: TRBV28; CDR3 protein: ASSVRGAQGGREQY
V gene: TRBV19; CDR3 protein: ASSGSGRPSYEQY
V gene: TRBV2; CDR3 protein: ASSYGRAQY
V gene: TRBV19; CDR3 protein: ASSSRDTDTQY
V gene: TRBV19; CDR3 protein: ASTGGSLTPNEKLF
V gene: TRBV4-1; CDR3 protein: ASSQGRLAYNEQF
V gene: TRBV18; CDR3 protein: ASSGIGTSGTPSTDTQY
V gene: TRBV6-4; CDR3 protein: ASSPGRGGTDTQY